These T cell receptor beta chains were read from a single sample in a study of T-cell reconstitution after alpha-beta-depleted transplantation in children. A single record per CDR3 protein comes from TCRdb applying MiXCR to the PCR reads. Here the sample spans 190,000 or so distinct CDR3 sequences, approximately 6.8% being singletons. Source: PBMCs from the stem cell graft donor, taken from the stem cell graft. Receptors originate from a human donor who donated a stem cell graft to a child with Wiskott-Aldrich syndrome. Both conserved end residues are part of each CDR3. Fields, in order: J gene, V gene, D gene, clone size, CDR3 protein, CDR3 DNA. A D gene is named only where the DNA matches it firmly. Not every row has a clone size; where given, it reads once, few, many or a size class.

TRBJ1-2 | TRBV4-1 | TRBD1 | many | CASSYNTGDHYGYTF | TGCGCCAGCAGCTATAATACAGGGGATCACTATGGCTACACCTTC
TRBJ2-3 | TRBV27 | TRBD2 | many | CASGGLAGRRTDTQYF | TGTGCCAGCGGAGGACTAGCGGGGCGACGCACAGATACGCAGTATTTT
TRBJ1-5 | TRBV6-5 | . | many | CASSYRAEQPQHF | TGTGCCAGCAGTTACAGGGCTGAGCAGCCCCAGCATTTT
TRBJ2-7 | TRBV6-1 | TRBD2 | many | CASSTLAGPTYEQYF | TGTGCCAGCAGTACATTAGCGGGACCGACCTACGAGCAGTACTTC
TRBJ1-1 | TRBV29-1 | TRBD1 | . | CSGGQGDTEAFF | TGCAGCGGGGGACAGGGAGACACTGAAGCTTTCTTT
TRBJ2-1 | TRBV12-3/TRBV12-4 | . | many | CASRPGRGGWDEQFF | TGTGCCAGCAGACCCGGGCGGGGCGGTTGGGATGAGCAGTTCTTC
TRBJ2-4 | TRBV5-1 | . | many | CASGPGNGNIQYF | TGCGCCAGCGGGCCTGGGAACGGAAACATTCAGTACTTC
TRBJ2-3 | TRBV20-1 | . | many | CSAPPRTDTQYF | TGCAGTGCTCCTCCCCGCACAGATACGCAGTATTTT
TRBJ1-4 | TRBV5-1 | . | few | CASSLEQGTYEKLFF | TGCGCCAGCAGCTTGGAACAGGGTACCTATGAAAAACTGTTTTTT
TRBJ2-6 | TRBV6-1 | . | many | CASSRDSSGANVLTF | TGTGCCAGCAGTCGAGACAGCTCTGGGGCCAACGTCCTGACTTTC
TRBJ2-7 | TRBV19 | TRBD2 | few | CASSDKGTSGSLPYEQYF | TGTGCCAGTAGCGATAAAGGGACTAGCGGGAGCCTTCCCTACGAGCAGTACTTC
TRBJ2-1 | TRBV20-1 | . | many | CSARHNNEQFF | TGCAGTGCCCGACACAACAATGAGCAGTTCTTC
TRBJ2-7 | TRBV27 | . | many | CASSSTVMGATYEQYF | TGTGCCAGCAGTTCCACGGTGATGGGGGCCACCTACGAGCAGTACTTC
TRBJ2-1 | TRBV5-1 | . | many | CASRVLSGRQTYNEQFF | TGCGCCAGCAGGGTCCTCTCGGGAAGACAAACCTACAATGAGCAGTTCTTC
TRBJ2-1 | TRBV20-1 | TRBD2 | few | CSARDYEAGHNNEQFF | TGCAGTGCTAGAGATTATGAAGCGGGGCACAACAATGAGCAGTTCTTC
TRBJ2-1 | TRBV12-3/TRBV12-4 | . | many | CASSGNRARSHNEQFF | TGTGCCAGCAGCGGGAACCGGGCGCGAAGCCACAATGAGCAGTTCTTC
TRBJ2-5 | TRBV7-2 | . | many | CASSLDANQETQYF | TGTGCCAGCAGCTTAGACGCGAACCAAGAGACCCAGTACTTC
TRBJ2-3 | TRBV12-3/TRBV12-4 | TRBD1 | many | CASSSSTGGRTDTQYF | TGTGCCAGCAGTTCATCTACAGGGGGCAGGACAGATACGCAGTATTTT
TRBJ1-5 | TRBV20-1 | TRBD1 | many | CSAGQVNQPQHF | TGCAGTGCTGGACAGGTCAATCAGCCCCAGCATTTT
TRBJ2-1 | TRBV27 | TRBD2 | many | CASSDRPLAGDNEQFF | TGTGCCAGCAGTGACAGGCCCCTAGCGGGGGACAATGAGCAGTTCTTC
TRBJ2-7 | TRBV29-1 | TRBD1 | . | CSAGGGQGDYEQYF | TGCAGCGCCGGCGGCGGACAGGGGGACTACGAGCAGTACTTC
TRBJ2-1 | TRBV18 | . | . | CASSPSNEQFF | TGTGCCAGCTCCCCCAGCAATGAGCAGTTCTTC
TRBJ2-7 | TRBV3-1 | . | many | CASSLRGLSYEQYF | TGTGCCAGCAGTCTCAGGGGTCTTTCCTACGAGCAGTACTTC
TRBJ1-6 | TRBV6-5 | . | few | CASSYRSSYNSPLHF | TGTGCCAGCAGTTACAGGTCCTCCTATAATTCACCCCTCCACTTT
TRBJ2-7 | TRBV10-3 | . | many | CAITRQRSDEQYF | TGTGCCATTACCAGGCAAAGGAGCGACGAGCAGTACTTC
TRBJ2-1 | TRBV6-5 | . | many | CASSKVREQVYNEQFF | TGTGCCAGCAGCAAGGTACGGGAACAGGTATACAATGAGCAGTTCTTC